The 12 T cell receptor beta chains below all came from one sample that was sequenced in a study of T cell clones after liver transplantation. Only in-frame clones appear in the TCRdb table, and some are missing; sequencing was by immunoSEQ multiplex PCR. The repertoire includes about 72,000 clones, roughly 90% of them detected once, and 2% to 3% sits in the top ten. Sequences were derived from CD4+ T cells from blood, sampled before liver transplant. These receptor sequences come from a human donor who received a liver transplant.

This clone was detected once. V is TRBV28 and J is TRBJ2-2, with 9 bases identical to TRBD2. V gave up 7 bases and J gave up 6 bases; unmatched junction bases: 6. Germline values: CDR1 MDHEN, CDR2 SYDVKM. The CDR3 has 14 amino acids. The CDR3 is CASTRVAGAGELFF. The CDR3 DNA sequence: TGTGCCAGCACTAGGGTAGCGGGAGCCGGGGAGCTGTTTTTT.

This chain connects TRBV7-8 to TRBJ1-1; 9 bases match TRBD1. In germline, CDR1 is SGHVS, CDR2 FQNEAQ. The CDR3 consists of 16 residues. V shed 2 bases, J shed 4 bases, and the junction held 8 bases outside the gene matches. The CDR3 DNA sequence: TGTGCCAGCAGCTTATATGAACAGGGGGCGGGCACTGAAGCTTTCTTT. Translation gives CASSLYEQGAGTEAFF. Full variable domain (remainder filled in from reference TRBV7-8 and TRBJ1-1): GAGVSQSPRYKVAKRGQDVALRCDPISGHVSLFWYQQALGQGPEFLTYFQNEAQLDKSGLPSDRFFAERPEGSVSTLKIQRTQQEDSAVYLCASSLYEQGAGTEAFFGQGTRLTVV.

The rearrangement uses TRBV13 and TRBJ2-1, with 9 positions matching TRBD2. V shed 6 bases and J 7 bases; nucleotides not matched to a gene: 13. The length of the CDR3 is 16 residues. CDR1 and CDR2 (germline): PRHDT, FYEKMQ (reference sequence). This CDR3 is CASSPLAGGPGNEQFF. DNA for the CDR3: TGTGCCAGCAGTCCATTGGCGGGAGGGCCGGGGAATGAGCAGTTCTTC. Full variable domain (outside the CDR3, taken from reference TRBV13 and TRBJ2-1): AAGVIQSPRHLIKEKRETATLKCYPIPRHDTVYWYQQGPGQDPQFLISFYEKMQSDKGSIPDRFSAQQFSDYHSELNMSSLELGDSALYFCASSPLAGGPGNEQFFGPGTRLTVL.

This sequence joins TRBV6-5 and TRBJ1-2; 7 bases map to TRBD1. Germline V gene data show CDR1 as MNHEY and CDR2 as SVGAGI. CDR3 size: 13 residues. V lost 6 bases to trimming and J lost 2 bases; unmatched junction nucleotides: 3. The CDR3 protein is CASRRDSNYGYTF. DNA of the CDR3: TGTGCCAGCAGAAGGGACAGCAACTATGGCTACACCTTC.

The chain joins TRBV2 to TRBJ1-5; weak D call: TRBD1 (5 bases). The germline V and J ends were trimmed by 11 bases and 4 bases, with 15 bases remaining between them. Germline V lookup: CDR1 SNHLY, CDR2 FYNNEI. This CDR3 spans 13 amino acids. The CDR3 sequence: CASRGGLNQPQHF. CDR3 in DNA: TGTGCCTCTCGGGGGGGGTTGAATCAGCCCCAGCATTTT.

This clone was recorded once. V and J are TRBV4-2 and TRBJ2-1; 11 nucleotides align to TRBD2. The CDR3 loop spans 18 amino acids. V gave up 3 bases and J gave up 2 bases; unmatched junction bases: 9. The V gene's germline CDR1 is LGHNA and CDR2 YNFKEQ. The CDR3 DNA reads TGTGCCAGCAGCCACCTACGTAGCGGGAGGGCCACCTACAATGAGCAGTTCTTC. This codes for CASSHLRSGRATYNEQFF.

J is TRBJ2-2 and V is TRBV7-2; the match to TRBD1 covers 7 bases. The ends lost 5 bases at V and 1 base at J; junction bases unmatched: 4. This CDR3 is 15 amino acids long. Germline V gene lookup returns CDR1 SGHTA and CDR2 FQGNSA. CDR3 loop: CASSPQGQNTGELFF. CDR3 DNA: TGTGCCAGCAGCCCACAGGGGCAGAACACCGGGGAGCTGTTTTTT.

In this sample, this clone turned up once. The gene calls are TRBV7-3 and TRBJ2-1, with 7 bases aligning to TRBD1. After removal of 5 bases from V and 6 bases from J, the junction contained 7 bases not matched to a gene. The CDR3 is 14 residues long. Looked up from germline, CDR1 is SGHTA and CDR2 is FQGTGA. This CDR3 reads CASSKGQSSNEQFF. The CDR3 bases are TGTGCCAGCAGCAAGGGACAGAGTTCCAATGAGCAGTTCTTC.

The CDR3 loop is CASSQGAGQAKNIQYF. The CDR3 nucleotides read TGTGCCAGCAGCCAGGGAGCGGGGCAAGCCAAAAACATTCAGTACTTC. The chain carries TRBV4-2 and TRBJ2-4, with 7 positions matching TRBD2. V lost 3 bases, J lost 0 bases, and 5 bases stayed unmatched. This CDR3 contains 16 residues. Germline CDR1 and CDR2: LGHNA and YNFKEQ.

This chain uses TRBV12-5 with TRBJ2-7; no reliable D call. The CDR3 spans 10 residues. Germline-derived CDR1 and CDR2 are LGHNT and FRNRAP. V lost 6 bases to trimming and J lost 4 bases, with 4 bases between them. Written as DNA, the CDR3 is TGTGCTAGTGGATCTTACGAGCAGTACTTC. It encodes CASGSYEQYF.

The J gene is TRBJ2-3, the V gene TRBV19; 12 bases agree with TRBD2. The trim removed 5 bases at V and 2 bases at J, leaving 5 bases unmatched. Germline-derived CDR1 and CDR2 are LNHDA and SQIVND (reference sequence). There are 16 residues in the CDR3. Here the CDR3 DNA reads TGTGCCAGTAGTCTAGGGACTAGCGGGCCCACAGATACGCAGTATTTT. Encoded protein: CASSLGTSGPTDTQYF.

The rearrangement joins TRBV11-2 to TRBJ2-1; weak D call: TRBD2 (6 bases). CDR3 size: 15 residues. Trimming removed 2 bases at V and 7 bases at J, with 15 bases between. The germline gives CDR1 SGHAT, CDR2 FQNNGV. CDR3 loop: CASSLMISGENEQFF. The CDR3, as DNA: TGTGCCAGCAGCTTAATGATTTCGGGAGAAAATGAGCAGTTCTTC.